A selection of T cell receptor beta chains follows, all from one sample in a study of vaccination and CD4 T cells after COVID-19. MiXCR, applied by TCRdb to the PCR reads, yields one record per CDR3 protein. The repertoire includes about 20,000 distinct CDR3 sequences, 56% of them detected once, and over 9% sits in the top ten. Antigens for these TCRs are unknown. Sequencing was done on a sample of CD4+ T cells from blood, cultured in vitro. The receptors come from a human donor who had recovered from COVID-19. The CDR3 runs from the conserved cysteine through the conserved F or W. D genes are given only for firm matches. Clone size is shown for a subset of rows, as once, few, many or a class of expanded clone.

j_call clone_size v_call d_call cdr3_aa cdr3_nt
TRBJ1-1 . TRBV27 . CASSPGAGATTEAFF TGTGCCAGCAGTCCAGGGGCAGGGGCGACTACTGAAGCTTTCTTT
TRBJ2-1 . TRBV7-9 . CASSLVYNEQFF TGTGCCAGCAGCTTAGTATACAATGAGCAGTTCTTC
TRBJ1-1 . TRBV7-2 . CASSLIRGANTEAFF TGTGCCAGCAGCTTAATACGTGGGGCGAACACTGAAGCTTTCTTT
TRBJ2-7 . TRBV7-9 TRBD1 CASSLGQASSYEQYF TGTGCCAGCAGCCTCGGACAGGCCAGCTCCTACGAGCAGTACTTC
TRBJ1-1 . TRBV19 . CASSTGQMNTEAFF TGTGCCAGTAGTACTGGACAGATGAACACTGAAGCTTTCTTT
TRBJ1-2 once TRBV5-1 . CASRGQGFNYGYTF TGCGCCAGCAGGGGTCAGGGATTTAACTATGGCTACACCTTC
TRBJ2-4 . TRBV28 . CASSPGDSNIQYF TGTGCCAGCAGTCCAGGGGATTCAAACATTCAGTACTTC
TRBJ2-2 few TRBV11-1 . CASSSQDQTGELFF TGTGCCAGCAGCTCCCAGGACCAAACCGGGGAGCTGTTTTTT
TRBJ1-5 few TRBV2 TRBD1 CASVRGGNQPQHF TGTGCCTCCGTCAGGGGGGGCAATCAGCCCCAGCATTTT
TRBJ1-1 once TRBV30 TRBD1 CAWTPGDRNTEAFF TGTGCCTGGACCCCTGGGGACAGGAACACTGAAGCTTTCTTT
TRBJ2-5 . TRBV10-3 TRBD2 CAISDGTRAQETQYF TGTGCCATCAGTGACGGGACTAGGGCACAAGAGACCCAGTACTTC